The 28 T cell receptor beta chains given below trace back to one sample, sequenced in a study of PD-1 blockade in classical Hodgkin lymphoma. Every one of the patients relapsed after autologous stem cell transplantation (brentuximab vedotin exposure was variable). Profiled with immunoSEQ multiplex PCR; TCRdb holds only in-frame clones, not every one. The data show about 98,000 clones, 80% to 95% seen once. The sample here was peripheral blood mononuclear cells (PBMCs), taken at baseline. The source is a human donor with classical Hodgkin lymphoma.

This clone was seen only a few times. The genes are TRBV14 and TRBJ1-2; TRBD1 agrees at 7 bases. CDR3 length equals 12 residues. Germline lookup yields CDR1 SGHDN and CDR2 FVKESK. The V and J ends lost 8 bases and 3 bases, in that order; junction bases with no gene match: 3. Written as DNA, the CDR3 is TGTGCCAGCCGGGGACAGTACTATGGCTACACCTTC. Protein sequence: CASRGQYYGYTF.

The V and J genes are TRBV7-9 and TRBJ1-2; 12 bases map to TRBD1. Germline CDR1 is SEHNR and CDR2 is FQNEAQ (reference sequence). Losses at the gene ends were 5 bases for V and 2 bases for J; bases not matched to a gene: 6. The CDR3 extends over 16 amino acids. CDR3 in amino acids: CASSVSGTGGNYGYTF. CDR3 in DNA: TGTGCCAGCAGCGTTTCCGGGACAGGGGGCAACTATGGCTACACCTTC.

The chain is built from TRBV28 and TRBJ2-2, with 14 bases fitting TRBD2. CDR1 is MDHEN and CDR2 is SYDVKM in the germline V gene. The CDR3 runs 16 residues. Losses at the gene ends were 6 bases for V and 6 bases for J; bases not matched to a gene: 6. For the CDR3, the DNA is TGTGCCAGCAGGACGGGACTAGCGGGAGTCGCCGGGGAGCTGTTTTTT. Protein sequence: CASRTGLAGVAGELFF.

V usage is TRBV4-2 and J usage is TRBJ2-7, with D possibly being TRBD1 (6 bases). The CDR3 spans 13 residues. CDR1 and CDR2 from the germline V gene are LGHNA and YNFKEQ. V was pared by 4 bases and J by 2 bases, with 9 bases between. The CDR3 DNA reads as TGTGCCAGCAGCCGACGACAGGCCTACGAGCAGTACTTC. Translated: CASSRRQAYEQYF.

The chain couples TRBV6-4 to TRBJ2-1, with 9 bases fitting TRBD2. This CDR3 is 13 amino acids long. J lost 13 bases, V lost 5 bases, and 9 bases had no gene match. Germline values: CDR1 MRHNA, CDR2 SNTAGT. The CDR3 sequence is CASSLIAGDPQFF. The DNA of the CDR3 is TGTGCCAGCAGTCTAATAGCGGGAGACCCTCAGTTCTTC.

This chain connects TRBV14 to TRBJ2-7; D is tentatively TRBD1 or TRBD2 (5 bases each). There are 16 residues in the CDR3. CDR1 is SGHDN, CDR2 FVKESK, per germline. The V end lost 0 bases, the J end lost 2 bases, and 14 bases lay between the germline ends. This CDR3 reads CASSQEATTGPYEQYF. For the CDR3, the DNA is TGTGCCAGCAGCCAAGAGGCGACTACAGGCCCCTACGAGCAGTACTTC.

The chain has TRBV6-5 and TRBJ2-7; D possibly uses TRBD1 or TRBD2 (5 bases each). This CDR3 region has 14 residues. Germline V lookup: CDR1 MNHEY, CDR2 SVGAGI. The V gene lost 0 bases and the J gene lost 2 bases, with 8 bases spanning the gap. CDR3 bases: TGTGCCAGCAGTTACTCGGGGACGGCCTACGAGCAGTACTTC. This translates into CASSYSGTAYEQYF.

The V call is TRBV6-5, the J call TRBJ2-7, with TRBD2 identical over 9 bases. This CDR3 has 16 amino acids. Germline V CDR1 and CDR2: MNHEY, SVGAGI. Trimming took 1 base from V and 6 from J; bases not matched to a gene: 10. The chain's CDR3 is CASSYLVAGGLGEQYF. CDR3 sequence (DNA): TGTGCCAGCAGTTACTTAGTGGCGGGAGGGCTCGGCGAGCAGTACTTC.

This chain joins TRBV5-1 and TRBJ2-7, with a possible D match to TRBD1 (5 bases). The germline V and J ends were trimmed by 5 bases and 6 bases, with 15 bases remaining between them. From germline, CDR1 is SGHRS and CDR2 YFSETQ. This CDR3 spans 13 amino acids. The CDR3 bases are TGCGCCAGCAGGCCGGACACAATCGGCGAGCAGTACTTC. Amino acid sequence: CASRPDTIGEQYF.

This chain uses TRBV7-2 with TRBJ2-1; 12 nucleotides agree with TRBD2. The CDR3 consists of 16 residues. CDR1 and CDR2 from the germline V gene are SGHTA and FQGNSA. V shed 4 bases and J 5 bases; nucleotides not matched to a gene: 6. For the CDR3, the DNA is TGTGCCAGCAGCTCCGTCCTAGCGGGAGGGGACAATGAGCAGTTCTTC. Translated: CASSSVLAGGDNEQFF.

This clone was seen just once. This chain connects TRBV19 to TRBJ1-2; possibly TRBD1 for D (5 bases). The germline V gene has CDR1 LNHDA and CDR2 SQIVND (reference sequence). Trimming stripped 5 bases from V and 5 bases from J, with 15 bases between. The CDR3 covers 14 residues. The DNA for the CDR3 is TGTGCCAGTAGTCCTGTCGGGGGTCTTTATGGCTACACCTTC. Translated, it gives CASSPVGGLYGYTF.

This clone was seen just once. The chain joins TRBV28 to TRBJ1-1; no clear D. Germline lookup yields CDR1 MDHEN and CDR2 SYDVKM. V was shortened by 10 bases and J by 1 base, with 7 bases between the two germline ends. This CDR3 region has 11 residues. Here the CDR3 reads CAIGSNTEAFF. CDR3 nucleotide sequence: TGTGCCATTGGATCGAACACTGAAGCTTTCTTT.

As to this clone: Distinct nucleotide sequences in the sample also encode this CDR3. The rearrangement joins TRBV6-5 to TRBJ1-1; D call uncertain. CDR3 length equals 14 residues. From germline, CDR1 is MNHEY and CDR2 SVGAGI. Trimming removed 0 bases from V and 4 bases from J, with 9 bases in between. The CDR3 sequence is CASSYSRRSTEAFF. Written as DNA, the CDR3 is TGTGCCAGCAGTTACTCGAGGAGGAGCACTGAAGCTTTCTTT.

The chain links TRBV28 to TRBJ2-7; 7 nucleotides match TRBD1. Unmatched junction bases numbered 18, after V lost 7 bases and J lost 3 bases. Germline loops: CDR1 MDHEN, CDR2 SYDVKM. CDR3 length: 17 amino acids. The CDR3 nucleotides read TGTGCCAGCACGGACCGTGGCATCCGGGACAGTAGCTACGAGCAGTACTTC. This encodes CASTDRGIRDSSYEQYF.

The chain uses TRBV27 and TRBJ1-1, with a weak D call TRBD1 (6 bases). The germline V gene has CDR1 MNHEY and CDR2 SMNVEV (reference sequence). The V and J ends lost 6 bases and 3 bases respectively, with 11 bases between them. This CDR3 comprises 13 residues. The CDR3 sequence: CASRNRAHTEAFF. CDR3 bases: TGTGCCAGCAGAAACAGGGCCCACACTGAAGCTTTCTTT.

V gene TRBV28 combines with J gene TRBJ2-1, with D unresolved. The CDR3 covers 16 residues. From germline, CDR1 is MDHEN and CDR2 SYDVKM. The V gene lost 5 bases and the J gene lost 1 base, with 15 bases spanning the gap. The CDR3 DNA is TGTGCCAGCAGTAACCAATCTCCGGGTTCCTACAATGAGCAGTTCTTC. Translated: CASSNQSPGSYNEQFF. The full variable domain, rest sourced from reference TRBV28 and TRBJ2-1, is DVKVTQSSRYLVKRTGEKVFLECVQDMDHENMFWYRQDPGLGLRLIYFSYDVKMKEKGDIPEGYSVSREKKERFSLILESASTNQTSMYLCASSNQSPGSYNEQFFGPGTRLTVL.

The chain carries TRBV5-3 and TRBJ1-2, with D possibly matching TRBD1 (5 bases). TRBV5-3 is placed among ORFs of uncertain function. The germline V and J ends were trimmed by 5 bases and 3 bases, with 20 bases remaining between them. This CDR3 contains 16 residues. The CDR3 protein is CARSLDGRGFYYGYTF. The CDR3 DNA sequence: TGTGCCAGAAGTCTAGATGGGCGGGGCTTTTACTATGGCTACACCTTC.

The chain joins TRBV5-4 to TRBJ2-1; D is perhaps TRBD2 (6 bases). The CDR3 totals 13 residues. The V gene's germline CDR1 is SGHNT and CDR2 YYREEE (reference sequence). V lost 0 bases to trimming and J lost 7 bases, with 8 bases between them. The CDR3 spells CASSLASGNEQFF. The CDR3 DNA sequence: TGTGCCAGCAGCTTGGCGAGCGGGAATGAGCAGTTCTTC.

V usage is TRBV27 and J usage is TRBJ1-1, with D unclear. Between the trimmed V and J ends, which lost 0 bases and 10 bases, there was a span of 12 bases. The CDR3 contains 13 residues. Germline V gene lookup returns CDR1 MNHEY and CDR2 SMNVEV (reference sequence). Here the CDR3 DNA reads TGTGCCAGCAGTTTATCCGCAGGCCTGACAGCTTTCTTT. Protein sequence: CASSLSAGLTAFF.

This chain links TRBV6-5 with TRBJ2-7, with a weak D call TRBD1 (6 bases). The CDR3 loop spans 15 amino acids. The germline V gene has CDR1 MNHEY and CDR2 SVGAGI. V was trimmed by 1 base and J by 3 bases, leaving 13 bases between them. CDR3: CASSYYQGSHYEQYF. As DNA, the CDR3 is TGTGCCAGCAGTTACTACCAGGGGAGTCACTACGAGCAGTACTTC.

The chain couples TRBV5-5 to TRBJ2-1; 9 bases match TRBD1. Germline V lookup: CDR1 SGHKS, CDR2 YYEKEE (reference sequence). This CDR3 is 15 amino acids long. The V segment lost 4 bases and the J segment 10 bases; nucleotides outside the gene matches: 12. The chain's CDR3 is CASSMGPDRGSEQFF. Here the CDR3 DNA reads TGTGCCAGCAGCATGGGCCCTGACAGGGGGAGCGAGCAGTTCTTC.

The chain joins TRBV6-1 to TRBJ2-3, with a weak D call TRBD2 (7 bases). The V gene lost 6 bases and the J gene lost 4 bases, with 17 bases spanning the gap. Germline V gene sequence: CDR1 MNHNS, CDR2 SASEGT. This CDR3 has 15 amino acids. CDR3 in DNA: TGTGCCAGCAGCGCGGTCGGGGGGCGAGCAGATACGCAGTATTTT. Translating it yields CASSAVGGRADTQYF.

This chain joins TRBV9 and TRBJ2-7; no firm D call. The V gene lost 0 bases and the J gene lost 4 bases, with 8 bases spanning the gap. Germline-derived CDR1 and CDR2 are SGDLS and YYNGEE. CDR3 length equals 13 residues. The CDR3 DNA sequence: TGTGCCAGCAGCGTAGGAACGAGTTACGAGCAGTACTTC. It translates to CASSVGTSYEQYF.

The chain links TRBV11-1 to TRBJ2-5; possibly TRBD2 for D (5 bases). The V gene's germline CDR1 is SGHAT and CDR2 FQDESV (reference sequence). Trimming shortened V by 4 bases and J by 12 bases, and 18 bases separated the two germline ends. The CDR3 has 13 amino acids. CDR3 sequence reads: CASSSGLGAVEYF. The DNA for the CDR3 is TGTGCCAGCAGCTCGGGATTGGGCGCTGTTGAGTACTTC.

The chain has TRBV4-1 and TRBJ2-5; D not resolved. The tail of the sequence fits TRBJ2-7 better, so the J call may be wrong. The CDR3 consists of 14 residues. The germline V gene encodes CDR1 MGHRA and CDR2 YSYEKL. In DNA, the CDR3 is TGCGCCAGCAGCACCCGACGGTACTCCTACGAGCAGTACTTC. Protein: CASSTRRYSYEQYF.

CDR3 sequence: CASSLSQRGETQYF. In DNA form, the CDR3 reads TGCGCCAGCAGCTTGTCCCAAAGGGGAGAGACCCAGTACTTC. The V and J genes are TRBV5-1 and TRBJ2-5; weak D call: TRBD1 (5 bases). This CDR3 spans 14 amino acids. V was shortened by 1 base and J by 4 bases, with 11 bases between the two germline ends. Per the germline V gene, CDR1 is SGHRS and CDR2 is YFSETQ.

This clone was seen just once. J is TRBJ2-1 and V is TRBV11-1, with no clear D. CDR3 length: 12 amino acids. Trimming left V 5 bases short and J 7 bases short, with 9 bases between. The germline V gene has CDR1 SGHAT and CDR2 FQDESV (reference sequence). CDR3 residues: CASSRNRNEQFF. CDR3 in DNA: TGTGCCAGCAGCCGGAACCGAAATGAGCAGTTCTTC.

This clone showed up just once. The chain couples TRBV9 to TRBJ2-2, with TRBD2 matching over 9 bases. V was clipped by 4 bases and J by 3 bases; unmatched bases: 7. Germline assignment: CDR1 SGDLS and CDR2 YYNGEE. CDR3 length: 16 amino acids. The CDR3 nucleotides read TGTGCCAGCAGCATTCTAGCGGGACCGCACACCGGGGAGCTGTTTTTT. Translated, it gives CASSILAGPHTGELFF.